This is a list of T cell receptor beta chains from one sample in a study of blood T cell repertoires in COVID-19. The method was immunoSEQ multiplex PCR; TCRdb's version includes in-frame clones alone and lacks a portion of them. The sample carries roughly 120,000 clones, more than 60% recorded once. The specimen sequenced was peripheral blood. These receptors all come from a middle-aged man with acute or convalescent COVID-19. Both conserved end residues are part of each CDR3. Each record gives: V gene, clone size, J gene, D gene, CDR3 protein, CDR3 DNA. The D gene is left open where the match is weak. A clone size is listed for some rows: how often the clone was seen (once, few, many), or a class if it is expanded.

TRBV6-1	few	TRBJ1-6	TRBD1	CASSEALGQGIYSPLHF	TGTGCCAGCAGTGAAGCCCTCGGACAGGGGATTTATTCACCCCTCCACTTT
TRBV12-1	NA	TRBJ2-7	NA	CASSVRDSSYEQYF	TGTGCCAGCAGCGTCCGGGACAGCTCCTACGAGCAGTACTTC
TRBV27	NA	TRBJ2-2	TRBD2	CASRKGLAGGVTGELFF	TGTGCCAGCAGGAAGGGACTAGCGGGAGGTGTCACCGGGGAGCTGTTTTTT
TRBV27	NA	TRBJ2-7	NA	CASSLSGLAIHEQYF	TGTGCCAGCAGTTTATCAGGGCTAGCGATCCACGAGCAGTACTTC
TRBV28	few	TRBJ1-1	TRBD1	CASSLYGTAAEAFF	TGTGCCAGCAGTTTGTATGGGACAGCCGCTGAAGCTTTCTTT
TRBV24-1	NA	TRBJ1-5	TRBD1	CATSDPSGDRGVIGSQPQHF	TGTGCCACCAGTGACCCAAGCGGGGACAGGGGGGTGATTGGCAGTCAGCCCCAGCATTTT
TRBV5-4	few	TRBJ2-5	TRBD2	CASSLEGGLAGETQYF	TGTGCCAGCAGCTTGGAGGGGGGACTAGCTGGGGAGACCCAGTACTTC
TRBV12-3/TRBV12-4	few	TRBJ1-1	NA	CASSLLQYAEAFF	TGTGCCAGCAGTTTACTACAGTACGCTGAAGCTTTCTTT
TRBV6-5	NA	TRBJ2-1	TRBD2	CASRRDSGGEQFF	TGTGCCAGCAGGAGGGACTCCGGGGGGGAGCAGTTCTTC
TRBV6-1	NA	TRBJ1-2	TRBD1	CASSEGTGDYGYTF	TGTGCCAGCAGTGAAGGGACAGGAGACTATGGCTACACCTTC
TRBV27	NA	TRBJ2-1	NA	CASSRTNEQFF	TGTGCCAGCAGTCGTACAAATGAGCAGTTCTTC
TRBV28	few	TRBJ2-2	TRBD2	CASSYLSGGNTGELFF	TGTGCCAGCAGTTACCTATCGGGGGGTAACACCGGGGAGCTGTTTTTT
TRBV19	NA	TRBJ2-5	TRBD2	CASSIPSGGGETQYF	TGTGCCAGTAGTATTCCCAGCGGGGGTGGAGAGACCCAGTACTTC
TRBV11-2	NA	TRBJ2-5	TRBD2	CASSSLAGGGQETQYF	TGTGCCAGCAGCTCACTAGCGGGGGGGGGCCAAGAGACCCAGTACTTC
TRBV6-1	NA	TRBJ2-7	TRBD2	CASSAGGSDGIYEQYF	TGTGCCAGCAGTGCGGGGGGATCCGACGGAATCTACGAGCAGTACTTC
TRBV2	NA	TRBJ2-3	TRBD1	CASSADRGHGDTQYF	TGTGCCAGCAGCGCGGACAGGGGGCACGGAGATACGCAGTATTTT
TRBV5-1	NA	TRBJ1-4	NA	CASSQSQGREKLFF	TGCGCCAGCAGCCAGTCACAGGGACGGGAAAAACTGTTTTTT
TRBV5-1	NA	TRBJ1-4	NA	CASSLAGLANEKLFF	TGCGCCAGCAGCTTAGCAGGGCTAGCTAATGAAAAACTGTTTTTT
TRBV6-1	NA	TRBJ2-7	NA	CASSEGDSYEQYF	TGTGCCAGCAGTGAAGGAGATTCCTACGAGCAGTACTTC
TRBV7-9	NA	TRBJ1-6	TRBD1	CASSLGGGELSPLHF	TGTGCTAGCAGCTTAGGAGGGGGCGAGTTATCACCCCTCCACTTT
TRBV10-3	NA	TRBJ2-2	TRBD2	CAISEKNTSGHSITGELFF	TGTGCCATCAGTGAAAAGAACACTAGCGGGCACTCCATCACCGGGGAGCTGTTTTTT
TRBV19	once	TRBJ1-1	NA	CASSIAGYTEAFF	TGTGCCAGTAGTATAGCGGGGTACACTGAAGCTTTCTTT
TRBV14	NA	TRBJ1-6	TRBD1	CASSQGWDRQYSPLHF	TGTGCCAGCAGCCAAGGATGGGACAGGCAGTATTCACCCCTCCACTTT
TRBV11-2	NA	TRBJ2-7	TRBD1	CASSPIRRQGIYEQYF	TGTGCCAGCAGCCCAATACGACGACAGGGGATCTACGAGCAGTACTTC
TRBV10-3	few	TRBJ1-2	TRBD1	CAIGRQGPSYGYTF	TGTGCCATCGGCCGACAGGGGCCCTCCTATGGCTACACCTTC
TRBV27	few	TRBJ2-7	TRBD1	CASSALGTGAYEQYF	TGTGCCAGCAGTGCTCTGGGGACAGGGGCCTACGAGCAGTACTTC
TRBV28	NA	TRBJ2-5	TRBD2	CASLGLAQETQYF	TGTGCCAGCCTGGGACTAGCGCAAGAGACCCAGTACTTC
TRBV2	NA	TRBJ2-1	TRBD1	CASSEVGGTDYNEQFF	TGTGCCAGCAGTGAGGTTGGTGGGACAGACTACAATGAGCAGTTCTTC
TRBV12-5	NA	TRBJ2-3	TRBD2	CASGLGSGASTDTQYF	TGTGCTAGTGGTTTGGGCAGCGGGGCTAGCACAGATACGCAGTATTTT
TRBV7-3	few	TRBJ2-7	TRBD2	CASSRLAGGSYEQYF	TGTGCCAGCAGCCGACTAGCGGGAGGTTCCTACGAGCAGTACTTC
TRBV5-1	NA	TRBJ2-1	NA	CASSLGLQSYNEQFF	TGCGCCAGCAGCTTGGGACTACAAAGCTACAATGAGCAGTTCTTC
TRBV19	NA	TRBJ1-1	NA	CASSPYMNTEAFF	TGTGCCAGTAGCCCATACATGAACACTGAAGCTTTCTTT
TRBV5-1	NA	TRBJ2-2	NA	CASSLNRARDTGELFF	TGCGCCAGCAGCTTAAACCGGGCCAGGGACACCGGGGAGCTGTTTTTT
TRBV27	once	TRBJ2-2	TRBD2	CASSHGLAGGGTGELFF	TGTGCCAGCAGCCATGGACTAGCGGGAGGTGGCACCGGGGAGCTGTTTTTT
TRBV10-1	few	TRBJ1-5	NA	CASRAGRISNQPQHF	TGCGCCAGCAGGGCGGGACGGATTAGCAATCAGCCCCAGCATTTT
TRBV6-2/TRBV6-3	NA	TRBJ1-5	NA	CASSYEERDIKTTGNQPQHF	TGTGCCAGCAGTTACGAGGAACGGGACATAAAAACGACGGGCAATCAGCCCCAGCATTTT
TRBV7-9	NA	TRBJ1-4	NA	CASSSPRSGEKLFF	TGTGCCAGCTCCTCACCCCGTTCGGGTGAAAAACTGTTTTTT
TRBV3-1/TRBV3-2	NA	TRBJ2-7	NA	CASSQATYEQYF	TGTGCCAGCAGCCAGGCCACCTACGAGCAGTACTTC
TRBV4-2	few	TRBJ2-7	NA	CASSQVSVYEQYF	TGTGCCAGCAGCCAAGTGAGTGTCTACGAGCAGTACTTC
TRBV10-3	NA	TRBJ2-7	NA	CAISDKGDEQYF	TGTGCCATCAGTGATAAGGGGGACGAGCAGTACTTC
TRBV18	NA	TRBJ1-1	TRBD1	CASSPRGQGDTEAFF	TGTGCCAGCTCACCGCGCGGACAGGGCGATACTGAAGCTTTCTTT
TRBV5-6	NA	TRBJ2-5	TRBD1	CASSSGTGSRETQYF	TGTGCCAGCAGCTCCGGGACAGGGAGTCGAGAGACCCAGTACTTC
TRBV24-1	NA	TRBJ2-5	NA	CATSDRGGGVQETQYF	TGTGCCACCAGTGATAGGGGGGGAGGTGTCCAAGAGACCCAGTACTTC
TRBV7-8	NA	TRBJ1-5	TRBD1	CASSGQVPGPQHF	TGTGCCAGCAGCGGACAGGTCCCGGGGCCCCAGCATTTT
TRBV5-4	NA	TRBJ2-2	TRBD2	CASSWEGPTGELFF	TGTGCCAGCAGCTGGGAGGGCCCGACCGGGGAGCTGTTTTTT
TRBV10-2	NA	TRBJ1-5	NA	CASSEGRSNQPQHF	TGCGCCAGCAGTGAGGGGAGATCGAATCAGCCCCAGCATTTT
TRBV5-5	many	TRBJ1-2	NA	CASSLRGDYGYTF	TGTGCCAGCAGCCTTAGGGGTGACTATGGCTACACCTTC
TRBV30	NA	TRBJ1-5	NA	CAWSQGRNQPQHF	TGTGCCTGGAGCCAGGGCAGAAATCAGCCCCAGCATTTT
TRBV7-9	NA	TRBJ2-3	NA	CASSYGTLATDTQYF	TGTGCCAGCAGCTACGGGACATTAGCCACAGATACGCAGTATTTT
TRBV7-8	NA	TRBJ1-4	TRBD1	CASSLSGTAEKLFF	TGTGCCAGCAGCTTAAGTGGGACAGCCGAAAAACTGTTTTTT
TRBV29-1	NA	TRBJ2-7	NA	CSVEPGQGYEQYF	TGCAGCGTTGAACCTGGACAAGGCTACGAGCAGTACTTC